The sequence of this TCR beta chain was determined in a study of T-cell reconstitution after alpha-beta-depleted transplantation in children. On this clonotype itself: Its antigen is unidentified.

The library targeted TCRbeta and was prepared with unique molecular identifiers. TCRdb analysed the PCR reads with MiXCR anew, one entry per CDR3 protein. Found here are around 700,000 distinct CDR3 sequences, less than 15% of them singletons; the top ten hold 0.79%. CDR1 and CDR2 (germline): LNHNV, YYDKDF (reference sequence). The CDR3 contains 15 residues. V was shortened by 0 bases and J by 4 bases, with 12 bases between the two germline ends. The study, taken as a whole, reports: TCRbeta diversity was high at day 60 in some patients (a result of surviving recipient T cells and thymic progenitors). At around two months after transplant, the alpha-beta T cells were reportedly derived from several hundred expanded clones that came from non-depleted graft cells. By one year post-transplant, T-cell counts and diversity largely arose from T cells that were newly produced.

The chain combines TRBV15 with TRBJ1-1, with D possibly being TRBD1 (5 bases). Sequencing was performed on PBMCs, taken before TCRalphabeta/CD19-depleted stem cell transplant. The TCR sequence derives from a girl aged 2 to 9 with congenital amegakaryocytic thrombocytopenia, due to receive a stem cell transplant. The CDR3, as DNA: TGTGCCACCAGCAGAGAGCAGGGAAGCGGCACTGAAGCTTTCTTT. As protein: CATSREQGSGTEAFF.